The 5 T cell receptor beta chains in this list originate from one sample, sequenced in a study of sequential checkpoint blockade in melanoma. Treatment indicated: randomized to nivolumab then ipilimumab (arm A) or the reverse (arm B). Sequenced by immunoSEQ multiplex PCR; TCRdb stores in-frame clones only, minus some. The data contain about 30,000 clones, approximately 91% of them seen just once; the ten biggest clones take up around 15%. The material sequenced was CD8+ T cells sorted from blood (inferred from file names), taken from a patient given nivolumab and ipilimumab in sequence. The receptors stem from a human donor with melanoma.

V is TRBV9 and J is TRBJ1-1, with D perhaps matching TRBD1 (5 bases). The CDR3 is made up of 15 amino acids. V shed 4 bases and J shed 4 bases, with 17 bases lying between them. Germline CDR1 is SGDLS and CDR2 is YYNGEE. In nucleotides, the CDR3 is TGTGCCAGCAGCTCCCTCGGAAACGGGGGCACTGAAGCTTTCTTT. It is translated as CASSSLGNGGTEAFF.

The chain links TRBV11-2 to TRBJ1-4; 7 nucleotides match TRBD1. Trimming removed 0 bases from V and 7 bases from J; junction bases left unmatched: 2. CDR3 size: 14 residues. Germline CDR1 reads SGHAT; CDR2 reads FQNNGV. The CDR3 loop is CASSLEYRGEKLFF. CDR3 coding DNA: TGTGCCAGCAGCTTAGAATACAGGGGTGAAAAACTGTTTTTT. The full variable domain, rest sourced from reference TRBV11-2 and TRBJ1-4, is EAGVAQSPRYKIIEKRQSVAFWCNPISGHATLYWYQQILGQGPKLLIQFQNNGVVDDSQLPKDRFSAERLKGVDSTLKIQPAKLEDSAVYLCASSLEYRGEKLFFGSGTQLSVL.

V is TRBV5-1 and J is TRBJ2-3; tentatively, D is TRBD2 (5 bases). CDR1 and CDR2 from the germline V gene are SGHRS and YFSETQ. V lost 0 bases and J 1 base, leaving 6 bases between the germline ends. This CDR3 is built from 14 residues. The CDR3 nucleotides are TGCGCCAGCAGCTTGGCCGGGGGCACAGATACGCAGTATTTT. It is translated as CASSLAGGTDTQYF.

The genes are TRBV2 and TRBJ1-6; D unclear. Germline loops: CDR1 SNHLY, CDR2 FYNNEI. The CDR3 has 16 amino acids. The ends were cut back, 2 bases at V and 0 bases at J, with 8 bases in the middle. The CDR3 sequence: CASSEREPSYNSPLHF. CDR3 coding DNA: TGTGCCAGCAGTGAAAGGGAGCCCTCCTATAATTCACCCCTCCACTTT.

The J gene is TRBJ2-1, the V gene TRBV27; 7 nucleotides match TRBD2. The germline V gene encodes CDR1 MNHEY and CDR2 SMNVEV (reference sequence). With V trimmed by 0 bases and J by 1 base, 0 bases remained unmatched. There are 15 residues in the CDR3. The CDR3: CASSLSGGSYNEQFF. CDR3 bases: TGTGCCAGCAGTTTATCGGGAGGGTCCTACAATGAGCAGTTCTTC.